These 13 T cell receptor beta chains were all obtained from the same sample, sequenced in a study of T-cell memory formation after mild COVID-19. TCRdb processed the 5' RACE reads anew with MiXCR; each CDR3 protein has one entry. The table shows hundreds of thousands of distinct CDR3 sequences, with about a fifth occurring only once. Material: PBMCs or a T cell subset sorted from them (not recorded which). The receptors shown here come from an adult woman who had mild COVID-19 (a few samples of this study predate the infection). Cell type and time point are not known.

This clonotype was seen more than once but under ten times. This rearrangement joins TRBV7-8 to TRBJ2-1; D not certain. CDR1 is SGHVS, CDR2 FQNEAQ, per germline. This CDR3 region has 17 residues. The V and J ends lost 5 bases and 3 bases respectively, with 20 bases between them. The CDR3 is CASSTPRRFTSYNEQFF. In DNA, the CDR3 is TGTGCCAGCAGCACCCCTCGTAGGTTTACGAGCTACAATGAGCAGTTCTTC.

The chain carries TRBV11-2 and TRBJ2-2; 7 nucleotides line up with TRBD1. The CDR3 is made up of 16 amino acids. V lost 4 bases, J lost 5 bases, and 10 bases stayed unmatched. Germline V gene data show CDR1 as SGHAT and CDR2 as FQNNGV. DNA of the CDR3: TGTGCCAGCAGCTCCCGGCGCGAACAGGGGACCGGGGAGCTGTTTTTT. It encodes CASSSRREQGTGELFF.

CDR3 amino acids: CASSLNGGTGELFF. The CDR3 nucleotides are TGTGCCAGCAGCTTAAATGGGGGAACCGGGGAGCTGTTTTTT. The chain has TRBV7-2 and TRBJ2-2; the D call may be TRBD1 or TRBD2 (5 bases each). V lost 2 bases, J lost 5 bases, and 9 bases lay in between. This CDR3 has 14 residues. Germline CDR1 and CDR2: SGHTA and FQGNSA. Supplemented by reference TRBV7-2 and TRBJ2-2, the full variable domain reads GAGVSQSPSNKVTEKGKDVELRCDPISGHTALYWYRQSLGQGLEFLIYFQGNSAPDKSGLPSDRFSAERTGGSVSTLTIQRTQQEDSAVYLCASSLNGGTGELFFGEGSRLTVL.

This clonotype appeared a few times. Sequence at one end of the junction differs from germline and may be a read error. This chain joins TRBV11-2 and TRBJ2-7, with D possibly being TRBD1 or TRBD2 (5 bases each). Germline assignment: CDR1 SGHAT and CDR2 FQNNGV. The CDR3 extends over 15 amino acids. CDR3 coding DNA: TGTGCCAGCAGCTTAGAGGGGTCGGTCCGGGGCGGGCTTAACTTC. Its translation is CASSLEGSVRGGLNF.

The chain links TRBV3-1 to TRBJ1-2, with no clear D. The CDR3 is made up of 14 amino acids. Trimming shortened V by 0 bases and J by 5 bases, and 10 bases separated the two germline ends. From germline, CDR1 is LGHDT and CDR2 YNNKEL (reference sequence). For the CDR3, the DNA is TGTGCCAGCAGCCAAGAGAGGTGGGGATATGGCTACACCTTC. Translating gives CASSQERWGYGYTF.

The sample holds a few counts of this clonotype. The chain links TRBV5-4 to TRBJ2-3; unclear D gene. This CDR3 is built from 14 residues. Germline assignment: CDR1 SGHNT and CDR2 YYREEE (reference sequence). Trimming left V 2 bases short and J 1 base short, with 8 bases between. The CDR3 loop reads CASSLRVGTDTQYF. The CDR3 DNA reads as TGTGCCAGCAGCTTAAGAGTGGGCACAGATACGCAGTATTTT.

The rearrangement joins TRBV19 to TRBJ1-1, with 10 bases identical to TRBD1. The CDR3 consists of 14 residues. The V and J ends lost 4 bases and 10 bases, in that order; junction bases with no gene match: 9. CDR1 is LNHDA and CDR2 is SQIVND in the germline V gene (reference sequence). The CDR3 nucleotides read TGTGCCAGTAGTACCCGGACAGGGGGGTCGGTAGCTTTCTTT. Its translation: CASSTRTGGSVAFF.

This clonotype was observed a handful of times. This rearrangement joins TRBV7-9 to TRBJ2-5; the match to TRBD2 covers 12 bases. Losses at the gene ends were 3 bases for V and 3 bases for J; bases not matched to a gene: 17. CDR1 and CDR2 from the germline V gene are SEHNR and FQNEAQ (reference sequence). This CDR3 contains 20 residues. In DNA form, the CDR3 reads TGTGCCAGCAGCTTGGAGGGAGGAGGGCTTCGGACTAGCGGGGAAGAGACCCAGTACTTC. Translating gives CASSLEGGGLRTSGEETQYF.

A few counts support this clonotype. This chain joins TRBV29-1 and TRBJ1-5; no clear D gene. This CDR3 region has 12 residues. Germline V gives CDR1 SQVTM, CDR2 ANQGSEA. V lost 6 bases to trimming and J lost 4 bases, with 10 bases between them. CDR3 amino acids: CSVSGPNQPQHF. DNA of the CDR3: TGCAGCGTGTCAGGTCCTAATCAGCCCCAGCATTTT. Based on the CDR3 plus reference TRBV29-1 and TRBJ1-5, the full variable domain is SAVISQKPSRDICQRGTSLTIQCQVDSQVTMMFWYRQQPGQSLTLIATANQGSEATYESGFVIDKFPISRPNLTFSTLTVSNMSPEDSSIYLCSVSGPNQPQHFGDGTRLSIL.

Only a few counts were recorded for this clonotype. The chain recombines TRBV7-9 with TRBJ2-3, with D possibly TRBD1 on 6 matching bases. Germline loops: CDR1 SEHNR, CDR2 FQNEAQ (reference sequence). The CDR3 is 15 residues long. V was trimmed by 0 bases and J by 5 bases, leaving 12 bases between them. The CDR3 reads CASSLANRAGDTQYF. The CDR3 coding sequence is TGTGCCAGCAGCTTAGCTAACAGGGCAGGAGATACGCAGTATTTT.

The chain uses TRBV6-6 and TRBJ2-4, with 7 bases aligning to TRBD1. Germline V gives CDR1 MNHNY, CDR2 SVGAGI (reference sequence). Trimming removed 6 bases from V and 0 bases from J; junction bases left unmatched: 17. This CDR3 is built from 19 residues. The chain's CDR3 is CASRHEGAAGKLAKNIQYF. CDR3 coding DNA: TGTGCCAGCAGACACGAGGGGGCTGCCGGGAAGCTAGCCAAAAACATTCAGTACTTC.

This clonotype was detected a few times. The chain recombines TRBV5-4 with TRBJ2-3; D is tentatively TRBD1 or TRBD2 (5 bases each). This CDR3 spans 15 amino acids. Between the trimmed V and J ends, which lost 4 bases and 8 bases, there was a span of 20 bases. Germline V gene sequence: CDR1 SGHNT, CDR2 YYREEE (reference sequence). The CDR3 nucleotides are TGTGCCAGCAGCCTCGGGACCGACCTTTCTGGTACGCAGTATTTT. Its protein is CASSLGTDLSGTQYF.

This rearrangement joins TRBV24-1 to TRBJ1-2; 7 bases are a match to TRBD1. Trimming at V came to 4 bases and at J to 7 bases, leaving 5 bases not matched to a gene. The CDR3 contains 13 residues. From germline, CDR1 is KGHDR and CDR2 SFDVKD. The CDR3 nucleotides read TGTGCCACCAGTGAACGGACAGGCGGTGGCTACACCTTC. Translated, it gives CATSERTGGGYTF.